This TCR beta chain stems from a study of blood T cell repertoires in COVID-19. The V end was cut by 4 bases, the J end by 3 bases, with 10 bases between. The CDR3 is made up of 13 amino acids. From germline, CDR1 is SGDLS and CDR2 YYNGEE. TCRdb keeps only in-frame clones here, not all; method: immunoSEQ multiplex PCR. Of roughly 53,000 clones detected, over 90% appear once; the ten largest clones hold around 3%. Sample: peripheral blood. This receptor was identified in a human donor in a cohort sampled during active COVID-19. The V and J genes are TRBV9 and TRBJ2-5; D is uncertain. The CDR3 sequence is CASSPRYEETQYF. The CDR3 DNA reads TGTGCCAGCAGCCCGAGGTACGAAGAGACCCAGTACTTC.